This T cell receptor beta chain emerged from a study of CD8 T cells in Susac syndrome. Random hexamers primed reverse transcription of 0.5 to 1 ug RNA. The TCR beta CDR3 was amplified by immunoSEQ multiplex PCR across 54 Vbeta, 13 Jbeta. TCRdb processed the immunoSEQ multiplex PCR reads anew with MiXCR; each CDR3 protein has one entry. The data hold about 400,000 distinct CDR3 sequences, with more than 70% observed a single time. This CDR3 region has 16 residues. Germline CDR1 MNHEY, CDR2 SMNVEV (reference sequence). V lost 0 bases and J lost 0, with 8 bases in between. CD8+ and CD4+ T cells circulating in blood were sequenced for TCR beta. Stable or active relapsing-remitting multiple sclerosis, untreated and meeting revised McDonald criteria, defined the controls.

Sequencing input: CD8+ T cells from PBMCs. This chain uses TRBV27 with TRBJ1-4; no firm D call. This clonotype was obtained from a human donor with multiple sclerosis. The CDR3 reads CASSLSGDATNEKLFF. CDR3 coding DNA: TGTGCCAGCAGTTTATCGGGAGACGCAACTAATGAAAAACTGTTTTTT. Looking up the rest from reference TRBV27 and TRBJ1-4 gives the full variable domain: EAQVTQNPRYLITVTGKKLTVTCSQNMNHEYMSWYRQDPGLGLRQIYYSMNVEVTDKGDVPEGYKVSRKEKRNFPLILESPSPNQTSLYFCASSLSGDATNEKLFFGSGTQLSVL.